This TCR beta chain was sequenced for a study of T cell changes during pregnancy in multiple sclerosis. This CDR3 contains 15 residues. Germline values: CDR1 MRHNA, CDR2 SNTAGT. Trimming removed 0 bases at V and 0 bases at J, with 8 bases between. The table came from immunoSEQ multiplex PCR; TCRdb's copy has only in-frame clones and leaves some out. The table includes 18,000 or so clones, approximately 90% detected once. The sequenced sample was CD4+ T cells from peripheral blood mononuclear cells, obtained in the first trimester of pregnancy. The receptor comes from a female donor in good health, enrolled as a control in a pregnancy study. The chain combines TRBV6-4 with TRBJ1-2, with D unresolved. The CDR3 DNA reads TGTGCCAGCAGTGACTCCTACGAAGCTAACTATGGCTACACCTTC. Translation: CASSDSYEANYGYTF.